This T cell receptor beta chain derives from a study of post-analysis software for immune sequencing data. Study findings and constraints: Samples made in the same batch grouped tightly together by F measure. There was significantly lower normalized Chao1 diversity in multiple sclerosis patients than in controls. Higher frequency in patients than in controls was seen for five TRBV segments, with TRBV5-6, TRBV5-1 and TRBV20-1 among them.

Prepared libraries of TCR beta cDNA carried unique molecular identifiers. Researchers reported about 500,000 cDNA molecules coming from around 1 to 10 million T cells. From the PCR reads, TCRdb called clonotypes with MiXCR, one entry per CDR3 protein. This table holds roughly 700,000 distinct CDR3 sequences, around 27% found once. A word on this clonotype: Its antigen is currently unknown.

The V end lost 0 bases, the J end lost 10 bases, and 7 bases lay between the germline ends. Germline CDR1 is MNHEY and CDR2 is SVGAGI. The CDR3 loop spans 12 amino acids. The TCR sequence derives from a girl between 10 and 17 years old with multiple sclerosis. V gene TRBV6-5 combines with J gene TRBJ2-1, with TRBD1 as a possible D gene (6 bases). Sequencing was done on a sample of blood. The chain's CDR3 is CASSYSGTEQFF. The DNA of the CDR3 is TGTGCCAGCAGTTACTCCGGGACAGAGCAGTTCTTC.